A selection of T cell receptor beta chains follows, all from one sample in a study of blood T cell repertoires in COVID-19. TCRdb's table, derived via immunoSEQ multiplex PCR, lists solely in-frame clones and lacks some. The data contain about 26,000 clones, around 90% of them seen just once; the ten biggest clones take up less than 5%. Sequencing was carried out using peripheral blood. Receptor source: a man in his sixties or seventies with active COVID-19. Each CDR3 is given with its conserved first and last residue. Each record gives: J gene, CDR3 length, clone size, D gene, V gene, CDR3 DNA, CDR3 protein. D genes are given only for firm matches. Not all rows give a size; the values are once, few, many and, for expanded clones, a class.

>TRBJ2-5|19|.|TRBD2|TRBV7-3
TGTGCCAGCAGCTTGGGACCCGGGGGGGCGATCGCTAAGGGAGAGACCCAGTACTTC
CASSLGPGGAIAKGETQYF
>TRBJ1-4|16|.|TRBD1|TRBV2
TGTGCCAGCAGCAACGATCTGACAGGGGGAAATGAAAAACTGTTTTTT
CASSNDLTGGNEKLFF
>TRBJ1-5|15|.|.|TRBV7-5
TGTGTCAGAAGCGCGGGGGACAGGGGGAATCAGCCCCAGCATTTT
CVRSAGDRGNQPQHF
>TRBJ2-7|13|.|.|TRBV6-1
TGTGCCAGCAGTGAACGGGAACCCTACGAGCAGTACTTC
CASSEREPYEQYF
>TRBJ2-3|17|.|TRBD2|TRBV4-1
TGCGCCAGCAGCCAGCAGGGAACTAGCGGGGGTGGAGATACGCAGTATTTT
CASSQQGTSGGGDTQYF
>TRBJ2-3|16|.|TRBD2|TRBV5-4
TGTGCCGTCTCTTATAGACTAGCGGGGGGGCCTGGTACGCAGTATTTT
CAVSYRLAGGPGTQYF
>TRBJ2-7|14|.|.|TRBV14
TGTGCCAGCAGCCAAGCCGGCAGGGCCTGGGAGCAGTACTTC
CASSQAGRAWEQYF
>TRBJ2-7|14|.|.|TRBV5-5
TGTGCCAGCAGCTTGCTCAGGGTTGGGTACGAGCAGTACTTC
CASSLLRVGYEQYF
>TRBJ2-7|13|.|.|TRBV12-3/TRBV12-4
TGTGCCAGCAGTTTAAACAGCCCCTACGAGCAGTACTTC
CASSLNSPYEQYF
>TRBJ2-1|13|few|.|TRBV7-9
TGTGCCAGCAGCTTAGTGGGTAGCAGCGAGCAGTTCTTC
CASSLVGSSEQFF
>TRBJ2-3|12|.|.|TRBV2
TGTGCCAGCAGTGCGTACACAGATACGCAGTATTTT
CASSAYTDTQYF
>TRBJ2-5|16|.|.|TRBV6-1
TGTGCCAGCAGTGGGGTGGGGGGGCGTCCCCAAGAGACCCAGTACTTC
CASSGVGGRPQETQYF
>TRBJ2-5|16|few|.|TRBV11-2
TGTGCCAGCAGCCCTAAAACGCCGGGACAAGAAGAGACCCAGTACTTC
CASSPKTPGQEETQYF
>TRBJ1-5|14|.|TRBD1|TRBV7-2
TGTGCCAGCAGCCCTACAGGGGGAGATCAGCCCCAGCATTTT
CASSPTGGDQPQHF
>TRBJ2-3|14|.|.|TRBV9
TGTGCCAGCAGCGTAGAACAGGACCCAAATACGCAGTATTTT
CASSVEQDPNTQYF
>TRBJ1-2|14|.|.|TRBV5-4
TGTGCCAGCAGCTTGGAGGAACGGGGGTACGGCTACACCTTC
CASSLEERGYGYTF